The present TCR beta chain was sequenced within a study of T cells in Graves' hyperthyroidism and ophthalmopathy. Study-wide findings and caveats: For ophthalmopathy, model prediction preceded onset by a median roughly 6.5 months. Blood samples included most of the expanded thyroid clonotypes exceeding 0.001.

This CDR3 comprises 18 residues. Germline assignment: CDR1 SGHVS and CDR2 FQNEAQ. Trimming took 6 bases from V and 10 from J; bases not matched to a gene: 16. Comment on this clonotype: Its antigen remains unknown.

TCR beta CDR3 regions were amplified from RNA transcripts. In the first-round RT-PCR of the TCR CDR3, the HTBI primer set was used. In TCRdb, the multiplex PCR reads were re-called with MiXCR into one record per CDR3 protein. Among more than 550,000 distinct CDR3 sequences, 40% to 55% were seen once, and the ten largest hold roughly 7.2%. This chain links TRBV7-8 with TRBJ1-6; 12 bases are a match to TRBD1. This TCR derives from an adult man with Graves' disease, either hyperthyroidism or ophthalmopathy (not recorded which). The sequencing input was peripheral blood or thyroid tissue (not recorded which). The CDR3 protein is CASSPPGTGGLGGSPLHF. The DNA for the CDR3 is TGTGCCAGCAGTCCGCCCGGGACAGGGGGCTTAGGTGGCTCACCCCTCCACTTT.